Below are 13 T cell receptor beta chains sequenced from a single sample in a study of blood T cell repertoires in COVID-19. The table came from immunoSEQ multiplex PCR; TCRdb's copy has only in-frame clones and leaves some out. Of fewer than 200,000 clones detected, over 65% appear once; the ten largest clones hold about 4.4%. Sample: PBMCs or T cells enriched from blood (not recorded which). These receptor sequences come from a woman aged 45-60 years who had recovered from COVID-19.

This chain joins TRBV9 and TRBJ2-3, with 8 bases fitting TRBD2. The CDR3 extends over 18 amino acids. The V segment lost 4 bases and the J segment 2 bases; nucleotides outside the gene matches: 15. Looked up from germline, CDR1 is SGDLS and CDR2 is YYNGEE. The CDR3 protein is CASSYQGLVGSLTDTQYF. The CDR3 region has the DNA TGTGCCAGCAGCTACCAGGGACTAGTCGGTTCCCTCACAGATACGCAGTATTTT.

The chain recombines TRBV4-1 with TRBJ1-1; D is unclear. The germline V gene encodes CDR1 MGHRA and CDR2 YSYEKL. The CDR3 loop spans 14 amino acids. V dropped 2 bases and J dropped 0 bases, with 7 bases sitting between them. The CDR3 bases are TGCGCCAGCAGCCAATGGGCCCTGAACACTGAAGCTTTCTTT. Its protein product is CASSQWALNTEAFF.

The CDR3 loop is CASSDRGDTEAFF. The CDR3 bases are TGTGCCAGCAGTGACAGGGGGGACACTGAAGCTTTCTTT. This chain joins TRBV25-1 and TRBJ1-1; 7 bases match TRBD1. The ends lost 3 bases at V and 3 bases at J; junction bases unmatched: 1. CDR1 and CDR2 (germline): MGHDK, SYGVNS. CDR3 length equals 13 residues.

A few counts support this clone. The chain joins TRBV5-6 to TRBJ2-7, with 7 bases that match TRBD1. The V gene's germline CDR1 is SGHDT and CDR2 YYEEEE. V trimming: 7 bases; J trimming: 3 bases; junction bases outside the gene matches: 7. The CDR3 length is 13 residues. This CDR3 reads CASSGTDSYEQYV. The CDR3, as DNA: TGTGCCAGCTCCGGGACAGACAGCTACGAGCAGTACGTC.

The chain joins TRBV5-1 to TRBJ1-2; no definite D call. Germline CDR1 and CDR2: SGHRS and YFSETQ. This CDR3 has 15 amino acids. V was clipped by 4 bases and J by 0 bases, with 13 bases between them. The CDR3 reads CASSPEAATNYGYTF. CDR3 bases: TGCGCCAGCAGCCCAGAGGCCGCAACTAACTATGGCTACACCTTC.

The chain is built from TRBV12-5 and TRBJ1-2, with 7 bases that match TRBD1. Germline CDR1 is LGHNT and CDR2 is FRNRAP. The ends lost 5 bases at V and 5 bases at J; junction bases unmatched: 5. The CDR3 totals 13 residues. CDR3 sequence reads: CASGPGQSYGYTF. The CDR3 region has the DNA TGTGCTAGTGGTCCGGGACAGTCGTATGGCTACACCTTC. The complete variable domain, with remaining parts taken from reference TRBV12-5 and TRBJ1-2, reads DARVTQTPRHKVTEMGQEVTMRCQPILGHNTVFWYRQTMMQGLELLAYFRNRAPLDDSGMPKDRFSAEMPDATLATLKIQPSEPRDSAVYFCASGPGQSYGYTFGSGTRLTVV.

The CDR3 protein is CASSFPTGGGQETQYF. The CDR3 DNA sequence: TGTGCCAGCAGCTTTCCCACGGGGGGGGGACAAGAGACCCAGTACTTC. The chain recombines TRBV7-8 with TRBJ2-5; TRBD2 matches 8 bases. With V trimmed by 3 bases and J by 2 bases, 8 bases remained unmatched. Germline CDR1 SGHVS, CDR2 FQNEAQ. The CDR3 spans 16 residues.

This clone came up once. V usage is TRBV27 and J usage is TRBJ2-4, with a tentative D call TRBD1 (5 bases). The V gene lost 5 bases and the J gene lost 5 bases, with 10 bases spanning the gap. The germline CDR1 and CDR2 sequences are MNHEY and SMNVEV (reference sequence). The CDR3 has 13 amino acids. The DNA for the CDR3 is TGTGCCAGCAGTGGGGCCCTCCAAAACATTCAGTACTTC. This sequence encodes CASSGALQNIQYF.

DNA for the CDR3: TGTGCCAGCAGTCAAAACCGGGGAAGAAATCAGCCCCAGCATTTT. The encoded protein is CASSQNRGRNQPQHF. The rearrangement uses TRBV3-1 (or the pseudogene TRBV3-2) and TRBJ1-5; D remains unclear. This CDR3 is 15 amino acids long. V dropped 6 bases and J dropped 4 bases, with 16 bases sitting between them. In germline, CDR1 is LGHDT, CDR2 YNNKEL (reference sequence).

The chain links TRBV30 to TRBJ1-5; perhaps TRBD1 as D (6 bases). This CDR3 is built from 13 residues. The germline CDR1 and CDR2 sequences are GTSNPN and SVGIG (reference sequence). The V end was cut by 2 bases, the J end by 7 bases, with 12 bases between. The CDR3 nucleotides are TGTGCCTGGAGTTTGACAGGACAGCAGCCCCAGCATTTT. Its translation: CAWSLTGQQPQHF.

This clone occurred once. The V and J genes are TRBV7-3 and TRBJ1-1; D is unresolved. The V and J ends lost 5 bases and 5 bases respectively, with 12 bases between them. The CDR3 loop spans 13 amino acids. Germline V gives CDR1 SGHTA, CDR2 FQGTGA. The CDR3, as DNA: TGTGCCAGCAGCGCAACGGTCGGGACTGAAGCTTTCTTT. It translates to CASSATVGTEAFF.

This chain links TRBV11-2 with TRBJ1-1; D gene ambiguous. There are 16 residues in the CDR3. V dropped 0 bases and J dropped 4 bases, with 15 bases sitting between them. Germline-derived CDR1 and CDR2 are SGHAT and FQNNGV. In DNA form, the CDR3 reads TGTGCCAGCAGCTTAGATCAGCGGATAGGGATCACTGAAGCTTTCTTT. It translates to CASSLDQRIGITEAFF.

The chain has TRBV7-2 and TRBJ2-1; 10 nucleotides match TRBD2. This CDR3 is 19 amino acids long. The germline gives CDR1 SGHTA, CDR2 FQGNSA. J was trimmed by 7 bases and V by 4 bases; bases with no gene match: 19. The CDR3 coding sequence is TGTGCCAGCAGCTCACGTGGGGGGCGAGCGGGAGGGGTACGGAATGAGCAGTTCTTC. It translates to CASSSRGGRAGGVRNEQFF. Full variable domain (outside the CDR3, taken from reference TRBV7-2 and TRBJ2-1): GAGVSQSPSNKVTEKGKDVELRCDPISGHTALYWYRQSLGQGLEFLIYFQGNSAPDKSGLPSDRFSAERTGGSVSTLTIQRTQQEDSAVYLCASSSRGGRAGGVRNEQFFGPGTRLTVL.